The 4 T cell receptor beta chains below come from one sample, sequenced in a study of T cells in Graves' hyperthyroidism and ophthalmopathy. The TCR beta CDR3 regions underwent amplification using RNA transcripts as the source. The HTBI primer set drove a first-round RT-PCR of the TCR CDR3. TCRdb recomputed calls from the multiplex PCR reads with MiXCR, one row per CDR3 protein. The data hold around 600,000 distinct CDR3 sequences, with about 15% observed a single time. The sequenced sample was blood. The source is a woman aged 45-59 years with Graves' ophthalmopathy.

This clonotype was seen only a few times. The rearrangement joins TRBV7-3 to TRBJ1-5, with a possible D match to TRBD1 (5 bases). Trimming left V 5 bases short and J 2 bases short, with 16 bases between. CDR1 and CDR2 from the germline V gene are SGHTA and FQGTGA. This CDR3 is 16 amino acids long. This chain's CDR3 is CASSRRRGPGNQPQHF. The CDR3 coding sequence is TGTGCCAGCAGCAGAAGGAGGGGACCCGGCAATCAGCCCCAGCATTTT.

The V gene is TRBV7-9, the J gene TRBJ2-1; D is possibly TRBD2 (6 bases). The CDR3 has 15 amino acids. CDR1 and CDR2 from the germline V gene are SEHNR and FQNEAQ (reference sequence). Trimming removed 3 bases at V and 8 bases at J, with 17 bases between. The CDR3 DNA is TGTGCCAGCAGCTTCGTTAAGACTAGACTCGATGAGCAGTTCTTC. This translates into CASSFVKTRLDEQFF.

This clonotype turned up a few times. The CDR3 sequence is CATRHRGSGELFF. The CDR3, as DNA: TGTGCCACCCGTCACAGGGGTTCCGGGGAGCTGTTTTTT. The chain combines TRBV24-1 with TRBJ2-2, with TRBD1 identical over 7 bases. This CDR3 is 13 amino acids long. After removal of 9 bases from V and 6 bases from J, the junction contained 6 bases not matched to a gene. Germline V gene lookup returns CDR1 KGHDR and CDR2 SFDVKD.

This clonotype was counted many times. The chain joins TRBV20-1 to TRBJ1-1; no reliable D call. Deletions cut 0 bases from V and 4 bases from J, with 9 bases between. The CDR3 is 13 amino acids. CDR1 is DFQATT and CDR2 is SNEGSKA in the germline V gene (reference sequence). Here the CDR3 DNA reads TGCAGTGCTAGAGATCCCGCAGGCACTGAAGCTTTCTTT. Translating it yields CSARDPAGTEAFF.